These 10 T cell receptor beta chains were sequenced from one sample in a study of blood T cell repertoires in COVID-19. The assay was immunoSEQ multiplex PCR, and TCRdb's table has in-frame clones only and misses some. In the table there are 350,000 to 400,000 clones, roughly 90% of which are singletons. Sequenced material: PBMCs or T cells enriched from blood (not recorded which). These receptor sequences come from a middle-aged woman who had been exposed to COVID-19.

Concerning this clone: The same CDR3 can be traced to other DNA sequences in this sample. V and J are TRBV6-5 and TRBJ2-6; TRBD2 is a possible D gene (5 bases). Looked up from germline, CDR1 is MNHEY and CDR2 is SVGAGI. V lost 11 bases and J lost 0, with 8 bases in between. The CDR3 is 13 amino acids. In nucleotides, the CDR3 is TGTGCCTCCCGGGGCTCTGGGGCCAACGTCCTGACTTTC. Its protein product is CASRGSGANVLTF.

The rearrangement links TRBV18 to TRBJ1-1; D is undetermined. Germline CDR1 and CDR2: KGHSH and LQKENI. CDR3 length: 16 residues. Trimming shortened V by 2 bases and J by 0 bases, and 13 bases separated the two germline ends. Here the CDR3 reads CASSPFTGTMNTEAFF. The CDR3 region has the DNA TGTGCCAGCTCACCATTTACGGGAACCATGAACACTGAAGCTTTCTTT. Full variable domain (remainder filled in from reference TRBV18 and TRBJ1-1): NAGVMQNPRHLVRRRGQEARLRCSPMKGHSHVYWYRQLPEEGLKFMVYLQKENIIDESGMPKERFSAEFPKEGPSILRIQQVVRGDSAAYFCASSPFTGTMNTEAFFGQGTRLTVV.

This rearrangement joins TRBV19 to TRBJ2-6, with D perhaps TRBD2 (5 bases). V gave up 6 bases and J gave up 2 bases, with 8 bases separating them. Germline V gene lookup returns CDR1 LNHDA and CDR2 SQIVND (reference sequence). The CDR3 is 14 amino acids. The CDR3 coding sequence is TGTGCCAGTAGCCCGAGGGCTGGGGCCAACGTCCTGACTTTC. Its translation: CASSPRAGANVLTF.

CDR3 region: CASSPQAKTNYGYTF. The CDR3 region has the DNA TGCGCCAGCAGCCCGCAAGCGAAAACTAACTATGGCTACACCTTC. The chain joins TRBV5-1 to TRBJ1-2, with D unresolved. V gave up 4 bases and J gave up 0 bases, with 13 bases separating them. CDR3 length equals 15 residues. CDR1 is SGHRS and CDR2 is YFSETQ in the germline V gene.

The V call is TRBV5-1, the J call TRBJ2-5; D uncertain. The CDR3 has 14 residues. Trimming pared 4 bases from V and 0 bases from J, leaving 10 bases between. Germline values: CDR1 SGHRS, CDR2 YFSETQ. Written as DNA, the CDR3 is TGCGCCAGCAGCCCTACCGTGCACCAAGAGACCCAGTACTTC. Encoded protein: CASSPTVHQETQYF.

The chain carries TRBV12-3 or TRBV12-4 and TRBJ1-5, with 7 bases aligning to TRBD1. This CDR3 contains 11 residues. The V gene end was trimmed by 6 bases and the J gene end by 12 bases; junction bases not matched to a gene: 5. The CDR3 reads CASSHRGYQHF. As DNA, the CDR3 is TGTGCCAGCAGCCACAGGGGATACCAGCATTTT.

The chain is built from TRBV6-2 or TRBV6-3 and TRBJ2-7; the D is unclear. Germline CDR1 reads MNHEY; CDR2 reads SVGEGT. This CDR3 comprises 11 residues. The V and J ends lost 5 bases and 4 bases respectively, with 6 bases between them. Here the CDR3 reads CASSRTYEQYF. The CDR3 nucleotides read TGTGCCAGCAGTCGCACTTACGAGCAGTACTTC.

J is TRBJ2-7 and V is TRBV7-2; 11 bases map to TRBD2. The CDR3 spans 16 residues. J was trimmed by 6 bases and V by 0 bases; bases with no gene match: 7. The germline V gene has CDR1 SGHTA and CDR2 FQGNSA. In DNA, the CDR3 is TGTGCCAGCAGCTTAGCGGTCCTAGCGGGAGGCTCCGAGCAGTACTTC. Its protein product is CASSLAVLAGGSEQYF. Supplemented by reference TRBV7-2 and TRBJ2-7, the full variable domain reads GAGVSQSPSNKVTEKGKDVELRCDPISGHTALYWYRQSLGQGLEFLIYFQGNSAPDKSGLPSDRFSAERTGGSVSTLTIQRTQQEDSAVYLCASSLAVLAGGSEQYFGPGTRLTVT.

As to this clone: A read error may produce the germline difference seen at one junction end. This sequence joins TRBV11-3 and TRBJ2-1; D may be TRBD2 (5 bases). Germline CDR1 SGHNT, CDR2 YENEEA. The CDR3 sequence is 12 residues long. The CDR3: CVSSLRGPEQFF. In nucleotides, the CDR3 is TGTGTCAGCAGCTTACGGGGTCCGGAGCAGTTCTTC.

This clone was detected once. The genes are TRBV7-9 and TRBJ1-4; possible D gene TRBD1, 5 bases. Trimming left V 3 bases short and J 5 bases short, with 10 bases between. Germline V lookup: CDR1 SEHNR, CDR2 FQNEAQ (reference sequence). This CDR3 region has 14 residues. This CDR3 is CASSFETENEKLFF. The CDR3 DNA follows: TGTGCCAGCAGCTTTGAGACAGAAAATGAAAAACTGTTTTTT.